What follows are 13 T cell receptor beta chains derived from one specimen sequenced in a study of CD8+CD57+ T cells in acquired aplastic anemia. TCR beta VDJ and CDR3 profiling used genomic DNA as template. Using its own MiXCR run on the reads, TCRdb lists one record per CDR3 protein. The sample consists of approximately 220,000 distinct CDR3 sequences, roughly 45% of them appearing once. Whoever was chosen for sequencing had shown CD8+CD57+ cell expansion by flow cytometry. Sequencing was carried out using sorted CD4+, CD8+, or CD8+CD57+ T cells (not recorded which) from PBMCs. All receptors derive from a human donor with aplastic anemia.

The CDR3 coding sequence is TGCGCCAGCAGTAAAGAGGGTGGCACGGAGACCCAGTACTTC. This sequence encodes CASSKEGGTETQYF. The rearrangement links TRBV5-1 to TRBJ2-5; a weak D match, TRBD2 (5 bases). The CDR3 consists of 14 residues. Germline V lookup: CDR1 SGHRS, CDR2 YFSETQ. The V gene lost 5 bases and the J gene lost 5 bases, with 16 bases spanning the gap.

In DNA, the CDR3 is TGTGCCAGCAGCCAAGCGATCAATGAGCAGTTCTTC. This translates into CASSQAINEQFF. The chain is built from TRBV14 and TRBJ2-1; D gene ambiguous. The germline gives CDR1 SGHDN, CDR2 FVKESK. V was cut by 1 base and J by 6 bases, with 4 bases left in between. The CDR3 totals 12 residues.

This clonotype occurred many times. This chain links TRBV12-5 with TRBJ2-2; D might be TRBD1 (6 bases). V dropped 6 bases and J dropped 1 base, with 12 bases sitting between them. This CDR3 has 15 residues. The germline V gene has CDR1 LGHNT and CDR2 FRNRAP. DNA of the CDR3: TGTGCTAGTGGACTGGACAGCCTGAACACCGGGGAGCTGTTTTTT. Translated, it gives CASGLDSLNTGELFF.

The J gene is TRBJ2-3, the V gene TRBV5-1; TRBD1 is a possible D gene (6 bases). The CDR3 runs to 16 residues. V lost 2 bases, J lost 3 bases, and 16 bases lay in between. In germline, CDR1 is SGHRS, CDR2 YFSETQ. The DNA of the CDR3 is TGCGCCAGCAGCTTCGCCGGTGGGGGCGCGACAGATACGCAGTATTTT. Protein: CASSFAGGGATDTQYF.

The chain is built from TRBV7-9 and TRBJ2-7; D is possibly TRBD1 or TRBD2 (5 bases each). V shed 1 base and J shed 7 bases, with 17 bases lying between them. CDR3 size: 15 residues. The germline gives CDR1 SEHNR, CDR2 FQNEAQ (reference sequence). CDR3 in DNA: TGTGCCAGCAGCTTAGGAAGTAGAACTGGGGGAGAGCAGTACTTC. Encoded protein: CASSLGSRTGGEQYF.

This clonotype was detected many times. The chain combines TRBV14 with TRBJ2-5, with TRBD2 as a possible D gene (6 bases). Trimming cost V 8 bases and J 4 bases, with 11 bases left between them. Germline V lookup: CDR1 SGHDN, CDR2 FVKESK. The CDR3 has 12 amino acids. CDR3 amino acids: CASGGSGETQYF. In DNA form, the CDR3 reads TGTGCCAGCGGGGGTAGCGGAGAGACCCAGTACTTC. The complete variable domain, with remaining parts taken from reference TRBV14 and TRBJ2-5, reads EAGVTQFPSHSVIEKGQTVTLRCDPISGHDNLYWYRRVMGKEIKFLLHFVKESKQDESGMPNNRFLAERTGGTYSTLKVQPAELEDSGVYFCASGGSGETQYFGPGTRLLVL.

The table lists this clonotype with a count of one. A much larger clone sits a single nucleotide away, making a read error possible. The chain is built from TRBV5-4 and TRBJ1-1; D ambiguous. The germline CDR1 and CDR2 sequences are SGHNT and YYREEE (reference sequence). The CDR3 length is 12 residues. The CDR3 here is CTSSFLNTEAFF. As DNA, the CDR3 is TGTACCAGCAGCTTTTTGAACACTGAAGCTTTCTTT.

About this clonotype: A much larger clone sits a single nucleotide away, making a read error possible. V and J are TRBV7-4 and TRBJ1-1; D gene ambiguous. The CDR3 is 13 residues long. Germline values: CDR1 SGHVT, CDR2 SQSDAQ. CDR3 in amino acids: CASSLGGETGAFF. Written as DNA, the CDR3 is TGTGCCAGCAGCTTAGGGGGAGAAACTGGAGCTTTCTTT.

This clonotype has only a few counts. The V gene is TRBV5-1, the J gene TRBJ1-6, with D possibly matching TRBD1 (6 bases). Germline CDR1 and CDR2: SGHRS and YFSETQ. V was clipped by 3 bases and J by 7 bases, with 11 bases between them. The CDR3 runs to 14 residues. The CDR3 DNA is TGCGCCAGCAGCTATGAAGGGGGGAATTCACCCCTCCACTTT. Its protein is CASSYEGGNSPLHF.

The rearrangement links TRBV20-1 to TRBJ1-2; TRBD1 aligns across 11 bases. CDR1 DFQATT and CDR2 SNEGSKA come from the germline V gene (reference sequence). The CDR3 length is 13 residues. The V segment lost 5 bases and the J segment 7 bases; nucleotides outside the gene matches: 6. In DNA form, the CDR3 reads TGCAGTGCTGGCGGGGACAGGGGGGTTGGCTACACCTTC. This codes for CSAGGDRGVGYTF.

This clonotype occurred a few times. The J gene is TRBJ2-1, the V gene TRBV12-3 or TRBV12-4, with 9 nucleotides matching TRBD1. V shed 7 bases, J shed 4 bases, and the junction held 14 bases outside the gene matches. CDR3 size: 17 residues. The DNA for the CDR3 is TGTGCCAGCACCAGAGGTGGGAACAGGGGGCTTTACAATGAGCAGTTCTTC. Amino acid sequence: CASTRGGNRGLYNEQFF.

This clonotype occurred a few times. The CDR3: CASSPRTSGENEQFF. The CDR3 coding sequence is TGTGCCAGCTCACCTAGGACTAGCGGGGAAAATGAGCAGTTCTTC. This rearrangement joins TRBV18 to TRBJ2-1; TRBD2 matches 12 bases. The V gene's germline CDR1 is KGHSH and CDR2 LQKENI. This CDR3 has 15 residues. V lost 3 bases to trimming and J lost 7 bases; unmatched junction nucleotides: 4.

This clonotype was seen only a few times. J is TRBJ1-2 and V is TRBV12-3 or TRBV12-4, with D uncertain. CDR3 length: 15 amino acids. The V end lost 10 bases, the J end lost 2 bases, and 20 bases lay between the germline ends. DNA for the CDR3: TGTGCCATCAGCGCCAGTTATGACGCAAACTATGGCTACACCTTC. Translating it yields CAISASYDANYGYTF.